The 32 T cell receptor beta chains listed next were all sequenced from one sample in a study of regulatory T cells in long-lasting Graves disease (dated by TCRdb to the early 2020s). Libraries were prepared through multiplex PCR. The data were produced on an Illumina HiSeq 4000. iRepertoire HTBI primers and Arm-PCR amplification of CDR3 regions were used to construct TCR beta libraries. TCRdb reran the public reads through fastp at Q25 and MiXCR, keeping productive beta chains. Each CDR3 protein appears once, grouped with its most common genes and DNA. The sample table holds some 370,000 distinct CDR3 sequences, of which roughly 23% were seen once. Jointly, the top ten make up approximately 30% of the sample. The label giving this sample's time point can be read as: persistent/refractory GD, antithyroid drugs over 5 years with positive TRAb. For both TCR sequencing and RNA sequencing, RNA was extracted from PBMCs in TRIzol.

The sequences come from peripheral blood mononuclear cells (PBMCs), collected when the disease was refractory, from a patient treated with antithyroid drugs. These receptors were taken from a woman between 40 and 55 years old with Graves disease. Donor details come from another sample of the same person, matched by shared clones.

This chain links TRBV20-1 with TRBJ1-1, with D tentatively TRBD1 (5 bases). Trimming cost V 7 bases and J 5 bases, with 20 bases left between them. Germline V CDR1 and CDR2: DFQATT, SNEGSKA (reference sequence). The CDR3 has 14 amino acids. The CDR3 DNA reads as TGCAGTGTCAATGTCCAGCTTCGGGGGACTGAAGCTTTCTTT. Protein sequence: CSVNVQLRGTEAFF.

At least ten counts were recorded for this clonotype. V is TRBV28 and J is TRBJ2-7; weak D call: TRBD1 (5 bases). The CDR3 is 14 residues long. Germline-derived CDR1 and CDR2 are MDHEN and SYDVKM. V was cut by 4 bases and J by 6 bases, with 16 bases left in between. This CDR3 is CASSSNRSPGEQYF. The CDR3 nucleotides read TGTGCCAGCAGTTCTAACAGGTCCCCTGGCGAGCAGTACTTC.

This clonotype was seen repeatedly, ten times or more. This chain joins TRBV7-2 and TRBJ2-5; TRBD2 might be the D (6 bases). The germline gives CDR1 SGHTA, CDR2 FQGNSA. The CDR3 loop spans 14 amino acids. The V and J ends lost 6 bases and 5 bases respectively, with 16 bases between them. The CDR3 DNA follows: TGTGCCAGCAGTACGGGACTTCGGGCGGAGACCCAGTACTTC. Translated, it gives CASSTGLRAETQYF. Variable domain in full (rest from reference TRBV7-2 and TRBJ2-5): GAGVSQSPSNKVTEKGKDVELRCDPISGHTALYWYRQSLGQGLEFLIYFQGNSAPDKSGLPSDRFSAERTGGSVSTLTIQRTQQEDSAVYLCASSTGLRAETQYFGPGTRLLVL.

This clonotype was counted a few times. The rearrangement uses TRBV7-2 and TRBJ2-4, with a tentative D call TRBD2 (6 bases). CDR3 length: 15 residues. The V end was cut by 6 bases, the J end by 0 bases, with 12 bases between. Germline V gives CDR1 SGHTA, CDR2 FQGNSA. The CDR3 loop reads CASRSSGVAKNIQYF. CDR3 nucleotides: TGTGCCAGCAGAAGTTCGGGGGTAGCCAAAAACATTCAGTACTTC.

This clonotype has ten or more counts. The V and J genes are TRBV19 and TRBJ1-2; 9 bases fit TRBD1. Trimming at V came to 6 bases and at J to 2 bases, leaving 7 bases not matched to a gene. Germline lookup yields CDR1 LNHDA and CDR2 SQIVND (reference sequence). This CDR3 contains 15 residues. CDR3 sequence reads: CASRPITGGNYGYTF. The DNA of the CDR3 is TGTGCCAGTAGGCCAATAACAGGGGGCAACTATGGCTACACCTTC. The complete variable domain, with remaining parts taken from reference TRBV19 and TRBJ1-2, reads DGGITQSPKYLFRKEGQNVTLSCEQNLNHDAMYWYRQDPGQGLRLIYYSQIVNDFQKGDIAEGYSVSREKKESFPLTVTSAQKNPTAFYLCASRPITGGNYGYTFGSGTRLTVV.

This clonotype was observed many times. The gene calls are TRBV11-2 and TRBJ1-1; 10 positions match TRBD1. V was pared by 5 bases and J by 7 bases, with 10 bases of the junction left unmatched. Germline lookup yields CDR1 SGHAT and CDR2 FQNNGV. This CDR3 comprises 15 residues. The CDR3 loop is CASSRQGAGEGEAFF. CDR3 in DNA: TGTGCCAGCAGCAGACAGGGGGCAGGGGAAGGTGAAGCTTTCTTT.

This clonotype showed up just a few times. The V gene is TRBV20-1, the J gene TRBJ2-7; no clear D gene. V shed 3 bases and J shed 4 bases, with 19 bases lying between them. This CDR3 comprises 15 residues. Germline values: CDR1 DFQATT, CDR2 SNEGSKA (reference sequence). CDR3 in DNA: TGCAGTGCTAGGAGGCCCCGCTGGGGTGGATACGAGCAGTACTTC. Its translation is CSARRPRWGGYEQYF.

The rearrangement links TRBV29-1 to TRBJ1-1; maybe TRBD1 (6 bases). Germline V gives CDR1 SQVTM, CDR2 ANQGSEA. The length of the CDR3 is 10 residues. The germline V and J ends were trimmed by 6 bases and 11 bases, with 13 bases remaining between them. The CDR3 is CSVGRGPAFF. DNA of the CDR3: TGCAGCGTCGGTCGGGGGCCGGCTTTCTTT.

This clonotype was seen ten or more times. This chain's CDR3 is CATSDLASRPETQYF. For the CDR3, the DNA is TGTGCCACCAGTGATTTAGCCTCAAGGCCAGAGACCCAGTACTTC. V and J are TRBV24-1 and TRBJ2-5; D is ambiguous. The germline V gene has CDR1 KGHDR and CDR2 SFDVKD. The CDR3 sequence is 15 residues long. Trimming took off 1 base at V and 4 bases at J, with 12 bases between the two ends.

This clonotype was seen at least ten times. This sequence joins TRBV19 and TRBJ1-1; 7 bases fit TRBD1. Germline CDR1 is LNHDA and CDR2 is SQIVND (reference sequence). The ends lost 10 bases at V and 5 bases at J; junction bases unmatched: 16. The CDR3 is 15 residues long. Here the CDR3 reads CAITPGQAANTEAFF. The DNA for the CDR3 is TGTGCCATCACCCCTGGACAGGCCGCGAATACTGAAGCTTTCTTT.

The gene calls are TRBV24-1 and TRBJ2-1; D is possibly TRBD2 (6 bases). This CDR3 contains 12 residues. Germline CDR1 KGHDR, CDR2 SFDVKD. The V end lost 2 bases, the J end lost 15 bases, and 13 bases lay between the germline ends. CDR3 sequence: CATSDSRLVAFF. The CDR3 DNA is TGTGCCACCAGTGATTCGCGACTAGTAGCGTTCTTC.

This clonotype was seen only a few times. This clone may be a read error of a much larger clone one base away. The missing conserved phenylalanine or tryptophan at the end of this CDR3 makes a read error likely. The rearrangement uses TRBV28 and TRBJ2-7; no clear D gene. V was cut by 5 bases and J by 6 bases, with 8 bases left in between. Germline lookup yields CDR1 MDHEN and CDR2 SYDVKM. The CDR3 extends over 11 amino acids. CDR3 sequence (DNA): TGTGCCAGCAGTGGGCCCGTCGAGCAGTACTCC. It encodes CASSGPVEQYS.

This clonotype was seen a handful of times. The CDR3 loop reads CASSPEWSSYEQYF. Written as DNA, the CDR3 is TGTGCCAGCAGCCCCGAGTGGAGCTCCTACGAGCAGTACTTC. The rearrangement links TRBV9 to TRBJ2-7; D is unclear. CDR1 is SGDLS and CDR2 is YYNGEE in the germline V gene. The CDR3 length is 14 residues. V was trimmed by 4 bases and J by 0 bases, leaving 11 bases between them.

This clonotype was observed many times. V is TRBV7-2 and J is TRBJ1-5; the D is unclear. The length of the CDR3 is 14 residues. V gave up 4 bases and J gave up 1 base, with 8 bases separating them. Germline-derived CDR1 and CDR2 are SGHTA and FQGNSA. CDR3 sequence reads: CASSSTGSNQPQHF. In DNA, the CDR3 is TGTGCCAGCAGCTCGACGGGGAGCAATCAGCCCCAGCATTTT. Based on the CDR3 plus reference TRBV7-2 and TRBJ1-5, the full variable domain is GAGVSQSPSNKVTEKGKDVELRCDPISGHTALYWYRQSLGQGLEFLIYFQGNSAPDKSGLPSDRFSAERTGGSVSTLTIQRTQQEDSAVYLCASSSTGSNQPQHFGDGTRLSIL.

This clonotype has a handful of counts. The rearrangement links TRBV3-1 to TRBJ1-1; no clear D gene. V lost 0 bases and J lost 8, with 10 bases in between. The germline V gene encodes CDR1 LGHDT and CDR2 YNNKEL (reference sequence). The CDR3 length is 13 residues. For the CDR3, the DNA is TGTGCCAGCAGCCAAGATCTGGGCAGGGAAGCTTTCTTT. Protein: CASSQDLGREAFF.

A remark on this clonotype: Just one base apart from a much larger clone, this may be a read error. The CDR3 end shows no conserved phenylalanine or tryptophan, and so a read error is likely. The chain combines TRBV27 with TRBJ1-4; D uncertain. Per the germline V gene, CDR1 is MNHEY and CDR2 is SMNVEV (reference sequence). The germline V and J ends were trimmed by 2 bases and 8 bases, with 9 bases remaining between them. The CDR3 has 13 amino acids. The CDR3 loop reads CASSLLGTEKLFS. The CDR3 nucleotides are TGTGCCAGCAGTTTACTTGGAACCGAAAAACTGTTTTCT.

The chain joins TRBV7-3 to TRBJ2-1, with 11 bases identical to TRBD2. In germline, CDR1 is SGHTA, CDR2 FQGTGA. CDR3 length: 15 amino acids. V was pared by 3 bases and J by 8 bases, with 6 bases of the junction left unmatched. DNA of the CDR3: TGTGCCAGCAGCTTGGGACTAGCGGCTTGGGATGAGCAGTTCTTC. Translating it yields CASSLGLAAWDEQFF.

The chain uses TRBV4-2 and TRBJ2-1; D is unclear. V shed 0 bases and J shed 9 bases, with 15 bases lying between them. The length of the CDR3 is 15 residues. CDR1 is LGHNA, CDR2 YNFKEQ, per germline. The CDR3 DNA sequence: TGTGCCAGCAGCCAAGATGCGGTAAAGGTAGGTGAGCAGTTCTTC. Amino acids: CASSQDAVKVGEQFF.

Ten or more counts support this clonotype. The chain employs TRBV6-5 and TRBJ2-7; D is possibly TRBD1 (5 bases). Trimming took 2 bases from V and 1 from J, leaving 12 bases between them. Germline CDR1 is MNHEY and CDR2 is SVGAGI. This CDR3 comprises 15 residues. This chain's CDR3 is CASSYRQGGSYEQYF. The CDR3 nucleotides are TGTGCCAGCAGTTACCGGCAGGGTGGGTCCTACGAGCAGTACTTC.

For this clonotype: A much larger clone sits a single nucleotide away, making a read error possible. The J gene is TRBJ1-1, the V gene TRBV6-2 or TRBV6-3; D is undetermined. The CDR3 runs to 10 residues. Germline CDR1 MNHEY, CDR2 SVGEGT. The CDR3 is CASRTERASF. The DNA for the CDR3 is TGTGCCAGCAGGACCGAAAGAGCTTCCTTT.

Comment on this clonotype: A much larger clone sits a single nucleotide away, making a read error possible. This chain uses TRBV5-1 with TRBJ1-1; weak D call: TRBD1 (5 bases). The germline CDR1 and CDR2 sequences are SGHRS and YFSETQ. The CDR3 consists of 13 residues. In DNA, the CDR3 is TGCGCCAGCGGCTTGGCAGGGCTTACTGAAGCTTTCTTT. This sequence encodes CASGLAGLTEAFF.

The chain uses TRBV3-1 and TRBJ1-4; D is unresolved. The V gene's germline CDR1 is LGHDT and CDR2 YNNKEL (reference sequence). There are 15 residues in the CDR3. V was shortened by 0 bases and J by 2 bases, with 7 bases between the two germline ends. Here the CDR3 reads CASSQDMATNEKLFF. CDR3 sequence (DNA): TGTGCCAGCAGCCAAGATATGGCGACTAATGAAAAACTGTTTTTT. The variable domain in full, completed from reference TRBV3-1 and TRBJ1-4, reads DTAVSQTPKYLVTQMGNDKSIKCEQNLGHDTMYWYKQDSKKFLKIMFSYNNKELIINETVPNRFSPKSPDKAHLNLHINSLELGDSAVYFCASSQDMATNEKLFFGSGTQLSVL.

Of note for this clonotype: A single base separates this from a much larger clone, so it may be a read error. The V call is TRBV28, the J call TRBJ2-5; TRBD2 matches at 7 bases. The CDR3 contains 15 residues. Germline V gene data show CDR1 as MDHEN and CDR2 as SYDVKM. The V gene end was trimmed by 3 bases and the J gene end by 9 bases; junction bases not matched to a gene: 13. In DNA, the CDR3 is TGTGCCAGCAGTTTTAACGGGAGGAGGGAAGGGGCCCAGTACTTC. It encodes CASSFNGRREGAQYF. Looking up the rest from reference TRBV28 and TRBJ2-5 gives the full variable domain: DVKVTQSSRYLVKRTGEKVFLECVQDMDHENMFWYRQDPGLGLRLIYFSYDVKMKEKGDIPEGYSVSREKKERFSLILESASTNQTSMYLCASSFNGRREGAQYFGPGTRLLVL.

This clonotype was detected only a few times. The CDR3 sequence is CASRPGGGPDNYGYTF. The CDR3 coding sequence is TGTGCCAGCAGACCCGGGGGGGGGCCAGATAACTATGGCTACACCTTC. The rearrangement links TRBV28 to TRBJ1-2; a weak D match, TRBD1 (6 bases). Trimming took 6 bases from V and 1 from J, leaving 18 bases between them. There are 16 residues in the CDR3. CDR1 and CDR2 from the germline V gene are MDHEN and SYDVKM.

This clonotype has at least ten counts. The chain joins TRBV25-1 to TRBJ2-1; 8 bases match TRBD2. This CDR3 has 17 residues. Per the germline V gene, CDR1 is MGHDK and CDR2 is SYGVNS. After removal of 1 base from V and 5 bases from J, the junction contained 10 bases not matched to a gene. The CDR3 nucleotides read TGTGCCAGCAGTGAATTAGGTGTGCGGGAGGCCGACAATGAGCAGTTCTTC. Translation gives CASSELGVREADNEQFF.

Many counts were recorded for this clonotype. The rearrangement joins TRBV29-1 to TRBJ2-5; D not certain. Germline V lookup: CDR1 SQVTM, CDR2 ANQGSEA. V lost 4 bases, J lost 3 bases, and 9 bases lay in between. The CDR3 runs 12 residues. CDR3: CSVVFPEETQYF. CDR3 nucleotide sequence: TGCAGCGTTGTGTTCCCCGAAGAGACCCAGTACTTC.

This clonotype was detected only a few times. CDR3 bases: TGTGCCAGCAGCGACAGGGCTTACCAAGAGACCCAGTACTTC. Translated: CASSDRAYQETQYF. The V and J genes are TRBV12-3 or TRBV12-4 and TRBJ2-5, with 7 bases that match TRBD1. The CDR3 contains 14 residues. Unmatched junction bases numbered 4, after V lost 6 bases and J lost 0 bases.

CDR3 in DNA: TGTGCCAGCAGCGCCCGGGACAGGGCGGGCGAGCAGTACTTC. Protein: CASSARDRAGEQYF. This chain uses TRBV9 with TRBJ2-7; 9 bases are shared with TRBD1. CDR1 SGDLS and CDR2 YYNGEE come from the germline V gene. There are 14 residues in the CDR3. V lost 3 bases and J lost 6; bases outside the gene matches: 7.

This clonotype occurred many times. The chain combines TRBV2 with TRBJ1-5, with unresolved D. The CDR3 loop spans 12 amino acids. The germline CDR1 and CDR2 sequences are SNHLY and FYNNEI. With 5 bases removed from V and 4 bases from J, the gap between germline ends came to 6 bases. CDR3 in amino acids: CASSLENQPQHF. The CDR3 region has the DNA TGTGCCAGCAGTTTGGAGAATCAGCCCCAGCATTTT.

This clonotype was recorded at least ten times. V and J are TRBV12-3 or TRBV12-4 and TRBJ2-7; the match to TRBD1 covers 8 bases. The CDR3 has 14 residues. V was clipped by 6 bases and J by 5 bases; unmatched bases: 9. The DNA of the CDR3 is TGTGCCAGCAGCCTTACCGGGACAGGAGACGAGCAGTACTTC. It yields the protein CASSLTGTGDEQYF.

This clonotype was counted many times. The gene calls are TRBV5-5 and TRBJ1-4, with D uncertain. With 1 base removed from V and 10 bases from J, the gap between germline ends came to 8 bases. Germline assignment: CDR1 SGHKS and CDR2 YYEKEE (reference sequence). The CDR3 consists of 12 residues. CDR3 loop: CASSLLGGKLFF. As DNA, the CDR3 is TGTGCCAGCAGCTTGTTAGGAGGAAAACTGTTTTTT.

There are a few counts of this clonotype. The rearrangement links TRBV12-3 or TRBV12-4 to TRBJ1-5; D is undetermined. The CDR3 totals 14 residues. The germline V and J ends were trimmed by 1 base and 7 bases, with 11 bases remaining between them. The CDR3 region is CASSLVPGFQPQHF. In DNA, the CDR3 is TGTGCCAGCAGTTTAGTCCCCGGATTCCAGCCCCAGCATTTT.